The entry below gives a single T cell receptor beta chain sequence along with its context. cDNA came from roughly 0.53 to 1 ug RNA primed by random hexamers. By means of immunoSEQ multiplex PCR, TCR beta CDR3 spanning 54 Vbeta and 13 Jbeta underwent amplification. TCRdb ran MiXCR on the immunoSEQ multiplex PCR reads and lists one entry per CDR3 protein. The sample yields about 180,000 distinct CDR3 sequences, more than 90% seen once. The source of the sample is a study of CD8 T cells in Susac syndrome. Sequencing targeted TCR beta in T cells from blood (CD8+ and CD4+). TEMRA cells were enriched by FACS, and CD4+ and CD8+ T cells were negatively isolated. The germline V gene has CDR1 GTSNPN and CDR2 SVGIG (reference sequence). The CDR3 contains 13 residues. Trimming cost V 0 bases and J 6 bases, with 9 bases left between them.

The chain joins TRBV30 to TRBJ1-5; no definite D call. The sample comprised CD4+ T cells from PBMCs. This clonotype was obtained from a human donor with multiple sclerosis. The CDR3 nucleotides are TGTGCCTGGAGTGTAGAGGTAATTCAGCCCCAGCATTTT. Its translation: CAWSVEVIQPQHF.